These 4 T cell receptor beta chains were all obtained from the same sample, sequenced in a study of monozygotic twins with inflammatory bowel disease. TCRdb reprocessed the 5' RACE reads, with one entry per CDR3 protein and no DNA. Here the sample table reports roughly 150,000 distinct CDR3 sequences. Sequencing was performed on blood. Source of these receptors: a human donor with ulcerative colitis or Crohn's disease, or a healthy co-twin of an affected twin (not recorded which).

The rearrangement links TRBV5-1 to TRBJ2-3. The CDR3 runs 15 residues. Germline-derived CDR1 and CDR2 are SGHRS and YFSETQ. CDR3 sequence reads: CASSTILGFTDTQYF.

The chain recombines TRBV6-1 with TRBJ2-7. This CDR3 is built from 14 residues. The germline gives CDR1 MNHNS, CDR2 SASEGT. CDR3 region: CASSGKQGSYEQYF.

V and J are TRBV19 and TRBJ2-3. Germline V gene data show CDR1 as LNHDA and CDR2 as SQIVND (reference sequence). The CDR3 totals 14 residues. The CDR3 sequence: CASNLRDSTDTQYF.

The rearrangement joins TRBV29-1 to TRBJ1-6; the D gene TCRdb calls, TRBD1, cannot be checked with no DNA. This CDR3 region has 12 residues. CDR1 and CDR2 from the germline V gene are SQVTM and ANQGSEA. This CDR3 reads CSAGHGDGTLHF. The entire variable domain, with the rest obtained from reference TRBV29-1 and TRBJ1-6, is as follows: SAVISQKPSRDICQRGTSLTIQCQVDSQVTMMFWYRQQPGQSLTLIATANQGSEATYESGFVIDKFPISRPNLTFSTLTVSNMSPEDSSIYLCSAGHGDGTLHFGNGTRLTVT.